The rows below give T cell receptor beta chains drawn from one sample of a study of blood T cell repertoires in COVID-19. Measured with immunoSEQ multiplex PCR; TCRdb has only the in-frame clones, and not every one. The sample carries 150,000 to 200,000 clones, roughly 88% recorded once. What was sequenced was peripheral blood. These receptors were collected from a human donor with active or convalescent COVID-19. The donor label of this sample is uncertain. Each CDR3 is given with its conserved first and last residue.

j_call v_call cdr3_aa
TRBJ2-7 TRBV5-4 CAPGQNEQYF
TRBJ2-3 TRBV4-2 CASSQGRAGSTDTQYF
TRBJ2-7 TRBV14 CASSQLGLAAFTYEQYF
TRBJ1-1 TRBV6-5 CASKRFQGPGTEAFF
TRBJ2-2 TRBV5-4 CASSKGQGGFGELFF
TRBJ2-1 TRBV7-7 CASSLGLAGGHNEQFF
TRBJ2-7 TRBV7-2 CASSESGRYSYEQYF
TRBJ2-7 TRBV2 CASRVLDYEQYF
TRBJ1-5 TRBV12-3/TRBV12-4 CASGGQFNQPQHF
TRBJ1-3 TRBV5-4 CASSLAGGNTIYF
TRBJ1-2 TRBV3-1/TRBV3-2 CASSPNDYGYTF
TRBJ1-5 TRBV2 CASSDQEGQPQHF
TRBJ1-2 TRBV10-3 CAISGGGDEQLTNGYTF
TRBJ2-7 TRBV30 CAWDRTSTYEQYF
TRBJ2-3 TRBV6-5 CASSLLAGGEDTQYF
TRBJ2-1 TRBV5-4 CASRAQSGTSGRFYNEQFF
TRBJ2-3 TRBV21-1 CASSKLAGSGTDTQYF